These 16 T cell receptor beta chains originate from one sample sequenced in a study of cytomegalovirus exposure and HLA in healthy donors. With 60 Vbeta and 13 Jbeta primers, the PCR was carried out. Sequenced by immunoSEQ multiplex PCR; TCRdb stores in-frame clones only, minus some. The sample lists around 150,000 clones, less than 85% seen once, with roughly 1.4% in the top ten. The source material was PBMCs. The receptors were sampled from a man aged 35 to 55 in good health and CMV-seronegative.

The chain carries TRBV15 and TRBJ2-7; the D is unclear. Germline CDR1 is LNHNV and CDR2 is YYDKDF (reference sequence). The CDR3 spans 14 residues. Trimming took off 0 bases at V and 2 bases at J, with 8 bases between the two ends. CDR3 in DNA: TGTGCCACCAGCAGAGATGCTACCACCTACGAGCAGTACTTC. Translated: CATSRDATTYEQYF.

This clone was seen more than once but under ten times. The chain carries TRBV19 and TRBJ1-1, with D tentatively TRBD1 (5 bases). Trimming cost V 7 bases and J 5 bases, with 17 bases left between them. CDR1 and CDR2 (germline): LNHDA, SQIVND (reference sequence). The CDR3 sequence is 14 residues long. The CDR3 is CASTWTMGGTEAFF. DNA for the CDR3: TGTGCCAGTACCTGGACAATGGGGGGGACTGAAGCTTTCTTT.

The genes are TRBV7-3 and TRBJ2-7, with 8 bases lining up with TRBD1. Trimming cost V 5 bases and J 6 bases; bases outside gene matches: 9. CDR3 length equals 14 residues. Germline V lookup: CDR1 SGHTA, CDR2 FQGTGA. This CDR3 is CASSPTGQELEQYF. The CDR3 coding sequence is TGTGCCAGCAGCCCAACGGGACAGGAACTCGAGCAGTACTTC.

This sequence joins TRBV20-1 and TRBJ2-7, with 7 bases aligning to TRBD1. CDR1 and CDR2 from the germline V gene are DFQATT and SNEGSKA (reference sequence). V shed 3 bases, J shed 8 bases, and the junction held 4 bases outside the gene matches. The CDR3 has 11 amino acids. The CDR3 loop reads CSARWDSKQYF. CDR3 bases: TGCAGTGCTAGGTGGGACAGTAAGCAGTACTTC.

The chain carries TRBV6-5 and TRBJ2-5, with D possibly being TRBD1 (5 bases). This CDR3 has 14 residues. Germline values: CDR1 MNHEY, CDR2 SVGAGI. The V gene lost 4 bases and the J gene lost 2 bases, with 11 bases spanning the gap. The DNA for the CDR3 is TGTGCCAGCAGTTCCCTGGGGCAGCAAGAGACCCAGTACTTC. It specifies CASSSLGQQETQYF.

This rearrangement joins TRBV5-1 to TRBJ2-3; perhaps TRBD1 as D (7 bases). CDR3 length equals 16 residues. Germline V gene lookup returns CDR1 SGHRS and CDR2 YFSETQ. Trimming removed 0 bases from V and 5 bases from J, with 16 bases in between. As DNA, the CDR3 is TGCGCCAGCAGCTTGGGGACAGGTAGGAGGGGAGATACGCAGTATTTT. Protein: CASSLGTGRRGDTQYF.

The CDR3 spells CASSPGLAASTDTQYF. As DNA, the CDR3 is TGTGCCAGCAGTCCTGGACTAGCGGCTAGCACAGATACGCAGTATTTT. V and J are TRBV2 and TRBJ2-3; 10 bases agree with TRBD2. The V gene end was trimmed by 5 bases and the J gene end by 0 bases; junction bases not matched to a gene: 5. Germline V gene data show CDR1 as SNHLY and CDR2 as FYNNEI. CDR3 size: 16 residues. The full variable domain, in which reference TRBV2 and TRBJ2-3 provide the parts outside the CDR3, is EPEVTQTPSHQVTQMGQEVILRCVPISNHLYFYWYRQILGQKVEFLVSFYNNEISEKSEIFDDQFSVERPDGSNFTLKIRSTKLEDSAMYFCASSPGLAASTDTQYFGPGTRLTVL.

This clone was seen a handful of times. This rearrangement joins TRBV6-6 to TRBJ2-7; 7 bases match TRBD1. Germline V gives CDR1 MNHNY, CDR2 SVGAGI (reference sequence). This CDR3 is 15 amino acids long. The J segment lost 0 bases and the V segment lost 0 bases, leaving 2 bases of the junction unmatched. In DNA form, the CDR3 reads TGTGCCAGCAGTTACTCGGGGGACAGCTCCTACGAGCAGTACTTC. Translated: CASSYSGDSSYEQYF.

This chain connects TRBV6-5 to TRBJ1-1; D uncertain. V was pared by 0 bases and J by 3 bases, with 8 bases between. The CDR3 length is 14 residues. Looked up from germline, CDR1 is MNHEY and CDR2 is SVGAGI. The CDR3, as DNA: TGTGCCAGCAGTTACTCGCGGTCCTACACTGAAGCTTTCTTT. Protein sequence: CASSYSRSYTEAFF.

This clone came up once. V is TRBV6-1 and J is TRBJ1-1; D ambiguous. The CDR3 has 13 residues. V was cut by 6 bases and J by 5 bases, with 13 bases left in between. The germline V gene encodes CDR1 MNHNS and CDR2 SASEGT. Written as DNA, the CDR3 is TGTGCCAGCAGGCAGGAGACGGGGACTGAAGCTTTCTTT. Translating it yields CASRQETGTEAFF.

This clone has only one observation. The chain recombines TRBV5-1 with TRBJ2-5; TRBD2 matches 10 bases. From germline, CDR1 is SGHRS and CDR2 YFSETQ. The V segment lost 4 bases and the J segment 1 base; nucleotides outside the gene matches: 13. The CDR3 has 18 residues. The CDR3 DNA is TGCGCCAGCAGCAAACGGACTAGCGGCAACGTTATCCAAGAGACCCAGTACTTC. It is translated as CASSKRTSGNVIQETQYF.

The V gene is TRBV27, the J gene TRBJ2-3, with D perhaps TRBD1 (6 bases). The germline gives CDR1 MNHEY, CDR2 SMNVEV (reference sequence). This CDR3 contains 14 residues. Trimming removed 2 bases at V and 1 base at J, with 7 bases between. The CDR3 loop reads CASSLGTRTDTQYF. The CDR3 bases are TGTGCCAGCAGTTTAGGGACACGCACAGATACGCAGTATTTT.

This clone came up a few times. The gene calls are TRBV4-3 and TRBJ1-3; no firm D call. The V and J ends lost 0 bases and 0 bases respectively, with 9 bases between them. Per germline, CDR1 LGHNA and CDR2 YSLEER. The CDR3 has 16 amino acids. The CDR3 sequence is CASSQDSSNSGNTIYF. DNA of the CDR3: TGCGCCAGCAGCCAAGATTCCTCTAACTCTGGAAACACCATATATTTT.

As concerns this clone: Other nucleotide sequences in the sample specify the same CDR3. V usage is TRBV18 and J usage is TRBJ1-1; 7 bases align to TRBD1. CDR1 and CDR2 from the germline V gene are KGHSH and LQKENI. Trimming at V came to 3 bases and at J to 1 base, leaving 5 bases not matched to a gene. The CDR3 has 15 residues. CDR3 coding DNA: TGTGCCAGCTCACCCCGGACAGGCGAGAACACTGAAGCTTTCTTT. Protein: CASSPRTGENTEAFF.

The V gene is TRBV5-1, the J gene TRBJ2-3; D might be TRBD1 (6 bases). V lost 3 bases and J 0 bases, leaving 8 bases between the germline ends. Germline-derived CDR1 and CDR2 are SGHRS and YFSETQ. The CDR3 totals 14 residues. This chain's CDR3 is CASSYRVSTDTQYF. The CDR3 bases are TGCGCCAGCAGCTACAGGGTTAGCACAGATACGCAGTATTTT.

The CDR3 DNA is TGCAGCGTTGGGGGGGGCCTAGGGAAGGAGACCCAGTACTTC. Translated, it gives CSVGGGLGKETQYF. This chain uses TRBV29-1 with TRBJ2-5; the D gene is possibly TRBD2 (7 bases). With 4 bases removed from V and 5 bases from J, the gap between germline ends came to 17 bases. The CDR3 is 14 amino acids. Germline V gene data show CDR1 as SQVTM and CDR2 as ANQGSEA.